This T cell receptor (beta chain) was identified during a study of spatial heterogeneity in lung cancer. As for time point: blood at routine non-recurrence follow-up after resection. The CDR3 is 13 residues long. With V trimmed by 5 bases and J by 4 bases, 3 bases remained unmatched. Germline-derived CDR1 and CDR2 are MNHEY and SVGAGI. TCRdb itself ran the 5' RACE reads through MiXCR, one entry per CDR3 protein. The sample includes about 94,000 distinct CDR3 sequences, 15% to 20% of them seen just once. The chain has TRBV6-5 and TRBJ1-1, with 8 bases that match TRBD1. This clonotype originated in a male donor with early-stage non-small cell lung cancer. The source was PBMCs, collected at follow-up. The CDR3 here is CASSRQGPTEAFF. The CDR3 DNA sequence: TGTGCCAGCAGTCGACAGGGGCCCACTGAAGCTTTCTTT.